This T cell receptor beta chain originates from a study of Tregs in tolerant kidney transplant recipients. Study-wide findings and caveats: Tregs expanded with activated donor B cells seemed most donor-specific.

On this clone: Its target is unknown.

The protocol was immunoSEQ multiplex PCR, while the TCRdb copy is restricted to in-frame clones and leaves out a portion. The table shows about 14,000 clones, with over 75% occurring only once. With 8 bases removed from V and 7 bases from J, the gap between germline ends came to 17 bases. The germline CDR1 and CDR2 sequences are MNHEY and SVGAGI. The CDR3 length is 13 residues. The chain joins TRBV6-5 to TRBJ1-2; D not resolved. The TCR originated in a human donor who received a combined kidney and bone marrow transplant. Specimen: Tregs from blood, collected before the transplant. In DNA form, the CDR3 reads TGTGCCAGCTGGGCGGGCAGGAGGTTTGGCTACACCTTC. Its translation: CASWAGRRFGYTF.